This TCR beta chain stems from a study of T-cell memory formation after mild COVID-19. Study findings and constraints: CD4+ contracting clones lay mainly in CM and EM, CD8+ ones in EMRA. Still unconfirmed is whether the second-wave clones peaking on day 37 recognized SARS-CoV-2. CD4+ bias marked clones expanding day 15 to 37, unlike balanced contracting clones.

It was 5'RACE with constant-segment primers that produced the TCR alpha and TCR beta cDNA libraries, which carried sample barcodes and UMIs. TCRdb re-called the 5' RACE reads through MiXCR, storing one row per CDR3 protein. The repertoire holds more than 400,000 distinct CDR3 sequences, with approximately 18% as singletons. This clonotype has just a few counts. Antigen: not known. CDR1 SGHAT and CDR2 FQNNGV come from the germline V gene. CDR3 size: 14 residues. Trimming at V came to 3 bases and at J to 5 bases, leaving 4 bases not matched to a gene. The sequence was obtained from an adult woman who had mild COVID-19 (a few samples of this study predate the infection). Cell type and time point are not known. The chain couples TRBV11-2 to TRBJ2-3; TRBD2 matches 8 bases. Specimen: PBMCs or a T cell subset sorted from them (not recorded which). The CDR3 protein is CASSFSGGQDTQYF. The CDR3 nucleotides are TGTGCCAGCAGCTTTTCGGGGGGGCAAGATACGCAGTATTTT.